Each of the 27 T cell receptor beta chains below was sequenced from the same sample in a study of shared T cell receptors in the human thymus. Only in-frame clones appear in the TCRdb table, and some are missing; sequencing was by immunoSEQ multiplex PCR. The data show approximately 580,000 clones, around 78% seen once. This same sample was also taken into another study, of human thymus T cells.

Sequencing was done on a sample of thymocytes. The receptors were sampled from a boy under two years old with a congenital heart defect.

This clone was counted only a few times. V usage is TRBV19 and J usage is TRBJ2-7, with unresolved D. V lost 3 bases, J lost 3 bases, and 12 bases lay in between. The CDR3 runs 14 residues. CDR1 and CDR2 from the germline V gene are LNHDA and SQIVND (reference sequence). In nucleotides, the CDR3 is TGTGCCAGTAGTATTGGCGGTTCCGTCTACGAGCAGTACTTC. Its translation is CASSIGGSVYEQYF.

The genes are TRBV25-1 and TRBJ2-5; 11 nucleotides match TRBD2. CDR1 MGHDK and CDR2 SYGVNS come from the germline V gene. V was pared by 1 base and J by 5 bases, with 9 bases of the junction left unmatched. The CDR3 runs to 17 residues. The CDR3 loop is CASSECAGLAEEETQYF. CDR3 nucleotides: TGTGCCAGCAGTGAATGCGCGGGACTAGCGGAGGAGGAGACCCAGTACTTC. Filled out from reference TRBV25-1 and TRBJ2-5, the complete variable domain reads EADIYQTPRYLVIGTGKKITLECSQTMGHDKMYWYQQDPGMELHLIHYSYGVNSTEKGDLSSESTVSRIRTEHFPLTLESARPSHTSQYLCASSECAGLAEEETQYFGPGTRLLVL.

The V gene is TRBV11-2, the J gene TRBJ2-1; TRBD1 aligns across 8 bases. From germline, CDR1 is SGHAT and CDR2 FQNNGV. The CDR3 is 14 residues long. J gave up 8 bases and V 4 bases, and 7 bases lay outside the gene matches. The CDR3 protein is CASSCGTGCDEQFF. CDR3 nucleotide sequence: TGTGCCAGCAGCTGCGGGACAGGTTGCGATGAGCAGTTCTTC.

V and J are TRBV12-5 and TRBJ2-7, with 12 bases aligning to TRBD2. CDR3 size: 15 residues. Germline V gene data show CDR1 as LGHNT and CDR2 as FRNRAP. V lost 5 bases, J lost 3 bases, and 5 bases stayed unmatched. The CDR3 DNA reads TGTGCTAGTGGTGTTGGACTAGCGGGAAACTACGAGCAGTACTTC. This codes for CASGVGLAGNYEQYF.

The J gene is TRBJ1-5, the V gene TRBV13, with a possible D match to TRBD1 (6 bases). The CDR3 contains 17 residues. Trimming left V 5 bases short and J 3 bases short, with 20 bases between. The germline gives CDR1 PRHDT, CDR2 FYEKMQ (reference sequence). CDR3 protein: CASSERGETGYNQPQHF. The DNA of the CDR3 is TGTGCCAGCAGCGAGAGGGGCGAAACAGGGTACAATCAGCCCCAGCATTTT.

The chain has TRBV28 and TRBJ2-1, with 10 positions matching TRBD2. In germline, CDR1 is MDHEN, CDR2 SYDVKM. V dropped 4 bases and J dropped 4; count of bases not matched to a gene: 7. The CDR3 extends over 16 amino acids. The CDR3 DNA sequence: TGTGCCAGCAGTTCCGGACTAGCGGAACAATACAATGAGCAGTTCTTC. Amino acid sequence: CASSSGLAEQYNEQFF.

The chain employs TRBV13 and TRBJ2-7, with D perhaps TRBD2 (5 bases). The length of the CDR3 is 12 residues. V lost 5 bases and J lost 7, with 12 bases in between. Germline V gene lookup returns CDR1 PRHDT and CDR2 FYEKMQ (reference sequence). The CDR3 nucleotides read TGTGCCAGCAGCCTCGGAGGTTGGGAGCAGTACTTC. Translated, it gives CASSLGGWEQYF.

The chain recombines TRBV19 with TRBJ2-7; 10 positions agree with TRBD1. Trimming removed 2 bases from V and 1 base from J; junction bases left unmatched: 8. CDR1 LNHDA and CDR2 SQIVND come from the germline V gene (reference sequence). CDR3 length: 17 residues. CDR3 loop: CASSISGQGQGSYEQYF. In nucleotides, the CDR3 is TGTGCCAGTAGTATAAGTGGACAGGGACAGGGGTCCTACGAGCAGTACTTC.

V and J are TRBV27 and TRBJ2-7; 10 nucleotides line up with TRBD1. The CDR3 is 18 residues long. Germline trimming cut 2 bases from V and 3 bases from J; bases unmatched to any gene: 13. CDR1 and CDR2 from the germline V gene are MNHEY and SMNVEV (reference sequence). The CDR3 is CASSLGDRGLPDVYEQYF. CDR3 bases: TGTGCCAGCAGTTTAGGTGACAGGGGGCTTCCTGACGTCTACGAGCAGTACTTC.

The rearrangement uses TRBV4-2 and TRBJ1-5; D is uncertain. This CDR3 spans 14 amino acids. Looked up from germline, CDR1 is LGHNA and CDR2 is YNFKEQ. The V and J ends lost 5 bases and 5 bases respectively, with 13 bases between them. The CDR3 is CASSGSGGDQPQHF. The CDR3 DNA follows: TGTGCCAGCAGCGGCTCGGGTGGCGATCAGCCCCAGCATTTT.

This sequence joins TRBV6-1 and TRBJ2-7, with TRBD1 identical over 9 bases. This CDR3 is 12 amino acids long. With 7 bases clipped from V and 7 bases from J, the junction kept 5 bases outside the gene matches. Germline V CDR1 and CDR2: MNHNS, SASEGT. The CDR3 DNA is TGTGCCAGCAACGACAGGGGGGGTGAGCAGTACTTC. Residues: CASNDRGGEQYF.

CDR3 coding DNA: TGTGCCAGCAGTGCCCCTGACAGGGGAACCTACGAGCAGTACTTC. Translation: CASSAPDRGTYEQYF. This sequence joins TRBV28 and TRBJ2-7; the match to TRBD1 covers 8 bases. V shed 5 bases and J 2 bases; nucleotides not matched to a gene: 8. The CDR3 sequence is 15 residues long. CDR1 is MDHEN, CDR2 SYDVKM, per germline.

The chain combines TRBV25-1 with TRBJ2-5, with D maybe TRBD2 (6 bases). The V gene lost 0 bases and the J gene lost 5 bases, with 13 bases spanning the gap. The germline V gene encodes CDR1 MGHDK and CDR2 SYGVNS. The CDR3 contains 15 residues. CDR3 DNA sequence: TGTGCCAGCAGTGAATACGAGGGGAGGCATGAGACCCAGTACTTC. This gives the protein CASSEYEGRHETQYF. Full variable domain (remainder filled in from reference TRBV25-1 and TRBJ2-5): EADIYQTPRYLVIGTGKKITLECSQTMGHDKMYWYQQDPGMELHLIHYSYGVNSTEKGDLSSESTVSRIRTEHFPLTLESARPSHTSQYLCASSEYEGRHETQYFGPGTRLLVL.

CDR3 DNA: TGCGCCAGCAGGCCGGGACTAACCCCCTCCTACGAGCAGTACTTC. Its protein is CASRPGLTPSYEQYF. V and J are TRBV5-1 and TRBJ2-7; 7 bases agree with TRBD2. Trimming at V came to 5 bases and at J to 0 bases, leaving 8 bases not matched to a gene. This CDR3 comprises 15 residues. The germline gives CDR1 SGHRS, CDR2 YFSETQ.

The chain carries TRBV7-6 and TRBJ1-5, with 10 bases lining up with TRBD1. There are 16 residues in the CDR3. In germline, CDR1 is SGHVS, CDR2 FNYEAQ. The V and J ends lost 0 bases and 7 bases, in that order; junction bases with no gene match: 6. CDR3 protein: CASSLAPGQGHQPQHF. The CDR3 nucleotides are TGTGCCAGCAGCTTAGCGCCGGGACAGGGGCACCAGCCCCAGCATTTT.

The chain uses TRBV19 and TRBJ2-7; 8 bases map to TRBD1. Germline lookup yields CDR1 LNHDA and CDR2 SQIVND (reference sequence). V shed 8 bases and J 1 base; nucleotides not matched to a gene: 7. The CDR3 consists of 14 residues. This CDR3 is CASSQQGESYEQYF. The CDR3 bases are TGTGCCAGTTCCCAACAGGGGGAGTCCTACGAGCAGTACTTC.

This chain links TRBV7-2 with TRBJ2-7, with a weak D call TRBD1 (5 bases). Germline V gene lookup returns CDR1 SGHTA and CDR2 FQGNSA. The CDR3 consists of 15 residues. With 5 bases removed from V and 0 bases from J, the gap between germline ends came to 14 bases. The CDR3 nucleotides read TGTGCCAGCAGCCCTCAGGGCAGGCGCTCCTACGAGCAGTACTTC. Translation: CASSPQGRRSYEQYF.

The chain couples TRBV28 to TRBJ2-3; D call uncertain. V lost 8 bases, J lost 0 bases, and 15 bases lay in between. Germline V gives CDR1 MDHEN, CDR2 SYDVKM. There are 15 residues in the CDR3. CDR3 DNA: TGTGCCAGCGGTGGGCATATTACTAGCACAGATACGCAGTATTTT. Protein: CASGGHITSTDTQYF. The full variable domain, its missing parts supplied by reference TRBV28 and TRBJ2-3, is DVKVTQSSRYLVKRTGEKVFLECVQDMDHENMFWYRQDPGLGLRLIYFSYDVKMKEKGDIPEGYSVSREKKERFSLILESASTNQTSMYLCASGGHITSTDTQYFGPGTRLTVL.

As DNA, the CDR3 is TGTGCCAGCAGTGGAGTACAGGGACTACCCCGCACAGATACGCAGTATTTT. As protein: CASSGVQGLPRTDTQYF. The rearrangement uses TRBV25-1 and TRBJ2-3; tentative D call: TRBD2 (7 bases). The V and J ends lost 4 bases and 1 base respectively, with 18 bases between them. This CDR3 region has 17 residues. CDR1 is MGHDK and CDR2 is SYGVNS in the germline V gene.

The rearrangement joins TRBV12-5 to TRBJ1-5; D might be TRBD1 (5 bases). This CDR3 has 15 amino acids. CDR1 and CDR2 from the germline V gene are LGHNT and FRNRAP. With 2 bases removed from V and 5 bases from J, the gap between germline ends came to 13 bases. The CDR3 DNA follows: TGTGCTAGTGGTTTGACCGGGGCGGGAGATCAGCCCCAGCATTTT. Translation: CASGLTGAGDQPQHF.

This clone has only a few counts. The chain uses TRBV19 and TRBJ1-5; the D gene is possibly TRBD1 (5 bases). V gave up 1 base and J gave up 2 bases, with 12 bases separating them. The CDR3 sequence is 16 residues long. Germline V gene lookup returns CDR1 LNHDA and CDR2 SQIVND (reference sequence). CDR3 nucleotide sequence: TGTGCCAGTAGTATAGGTTCAGGGTCTGGCAATCAGCCCCAGCATTTT. Protein: CASSIGSGSGNQPQHF.

This clone was counted once. The J gene is TRBJ1-1, the V gene TRBV5-8, with TRBD1 identical over 12 bases. Germline CDR1 SGHTS, CDR2 YDEGEE. The CDR3 has 16 amino acids. The trim removed 7 bases at V and 1 base at J, leaving 8 bases unmatched. The chain's CDR3 is CASGRDRGHQNTEAFF. The CDR3 region has the DNA TGTGCCAGCGGCCGGGACAGGGGGCACCAGAACACTGAAGCTTTCTTT.

The rearrangement uses TRBV11-2 and TRBJ2-5, with 9 positions matching TRBD2. Gene TRBJ2-7 matches the end of the DNA better, so the J call may be wrong. CDR1 SGHAT and CDR2 FQNNGV come from the germline V gene. This CDR3 comprises 15 residues. CDR3 amino acids: CASSSGTSRPYEQYF. The CDR3 DNA reads TGTGCCAGCAGCTCAGGGACTAGCAGACCCTACGAGCAGTACTTC.

Concerning this clone: Other nucleotide sequences in the sample specify the same CDR3. The chain is built from TRBV11-2 and TRBJ1-3, with a possible D match to TRBD1 (5 bases). The CDR3 is 14 residues long. Germline lookup yields CDR1 SGHAT and CDR2 FQNNGV. Trimming took off 5 bases at V and 1 base at J, with 9 bases between the two ends. The CDR3: CASSPRGSGNTIYF. CDR3 sequence (DNA): TGTGCCAGCAGCCCAAGGGGTTCTGGAAACACCATATATTTT.

The rearrangement links TRBV4-1 to TRBJ1-2; D is unclear. The CDR3 has 14 residues. The V gene lost 1 base and the J gene lost 7 bases, with 13 bases spanning the gap. Germline CDR1 MGHRA, CDR2 YSYEKL. This CDR3 is CASSQGSAPGGYTF. The CDR3 DNA reads as TGCGCCAGCAGCCAAGGTTCAGCACCGGGTGGCTACACCTTC.

This clone was seen only a few times. V usage is TRBV5-5 and J usage is TRBJ2-5, with TRBD2 as a possible D gene (5 bases). Germline loops: CDR1 SGHKS, CDR2 YYEKEE (reference sequence). V shed 3 bases and J shed 3 bases, with 15 bases lying between them. This CDR3 spans 15 amino acids. As DNA, the CDR3 is TGTGCCAGCAGCTCGGGGTGGCGAGCGGAAGAGACCCAGTACTTC. Protein sequence: CASSSGWRAEETQYF.

The chain links TRBV2 to TRBJ1-2, with D unclear. The V and J ends lost 8 bases and 0 bases respectively, with 22 bases between them. The CDR3 is 17 residues long. The V gene's germline CDR1 is SNHLY and CDR2 FYNNEI. CDR3: CASPPFLTLFTNYGYTF. CDR3 sequence (DNA): TGTGCCAGCCCTCCATTTTTAACTCTCTTCACTAACTATGGCTACACCTTC.